The 3 T cell receptor beta chains listed next were all sequenced from one sample in a study of beta chain features in type 1 diabetes. Study-level points and caveats: There was a moderate but significant shortening of TCRB CDR3s in all four CD4+ subsets of Type 1 diabetes patients.

These receptors' targets are unknown. Of the isolated RNA, all was reverse transcribed, and so the sequenced material was expressed TCRB transcripts. Produced via immunoSEQ multiplex PCR; TCRdb's table is partial and in-frame only. The table has about 700,000 clones, over 10% seen once. Sequencing input: naive CD4+ T cells from blood. The origin of the receptors is a man between 18 and 29 years old with type 1 diabetes.

This clone was counted a few times. This chain joins TRBV6-6 and TRBJ1-6, with 9 bases matching TRBD1. The V and J ends lost 6 bases and 5 bases, in that order; junction bases with no gene match: 2. Germline values: CDR1 MNHNY, CDR2 SVGAGI (reference sequence). The CDR3 has 14 amino acids. The CDR3 sequence: CASRRTGDNSPLHF. In DNA form, the CDR3 reads TGTGCCAGCAGAAGGACAGGGGATAATTCACCCCTCCACTTT.

CDR3 coding DNA: TGTGCCACCGGGACAGGCTTTAATGAAAAACTGTTTTTT. This gives the protein CATGTGFNEKLFF. The J gene is TRBJ1-4, the V gene TRBV28, with 8 bases fitting TRBD1. V lost 10 bases, J lost 4 bases, and 5 bases stayed unmatched. CDR1 is MDHEN and CDR2 is SYDVKM in the germline V gene. The CDR3 consists of 13 residues.

This clone was counted between two and nine times. The chain carries TRBV6-5 and TRBJ1-6, with D possibly matching TRBD1 (5 bases). The length of the CDR3 is 14 residues. Trimming cost V 2 bases and J 8 bases, with 10 bases left between them. Germline lookup yields CDR1 MNHEY and CDR2 SVGAGI. DNA for the CDR3: TGTGCCAGCAGTTACGAGGGGCGGGATTCACCCCTCCACTTT. The encoded protein is CASSYEGRDSPLHF.